This T cell receptor (beta chain) was captured in a study of technical replicates of blood from four donors. TCRdb keeps only in-frame clones here, not all; method: immunoSEQ multiplex PCR. The sample yields about 80,000 clones, 91% seen once. Specimen: T cells isolated from PBMCs. This sequence originates from a human donor in good health.

DNA of the CDR3: TGTGCCAGCAGCCAATCAACCGAGTATGGCTACACCTTC. Protein: CASSQSTEYGYTF. The chain uses TRBV16 and TRBJ1-2, with D uncertain. CDR3 length: 13 amino acids. Trimming removed 0 bases from V and 5 bases from J, with 7 bases in between. Germline values: CDR1 KGHSY, CDR2 FQNENV.